The clone carrying this TCR beta chain has a single count. The data derive from a study of patients and donors after allogeneic stem cell transplantation. TCRdb itself ran the RT-PCR reads through MiXCR, one entry per CDR3 protein. The table has fewer than 180,000 distinct CDR3 sequences, 30% to 45% seen once. Sequences were obtained from blood, either unsorted or a sorted T cell fraction (not recorded which). The sequence came from a human donor who was either an allogeneic HSCT recipient or a stem cell or donor lymphocyte infusion donor (not recorded which). It is not recorded whose cells these are; they may come from a transplant donor.

The DNA for the CDR3 is TGCAGTGCCCGTGTCCGGGACAGGGGAAGGGGCACGTATAATTCACCCCTCCACTTT. Amino acid sequence: CSARVRDRGRGTYNSPLHF. The genes are TRBV20-1 and TRBJ1-6, with 10 positions matching TRBD1. Germline CDR1 and CDR2: DFQATT and SNEGSKA (reference sequence). The CDR3 consists of 19 residues. The J segment lost 4 bases and the V segment lost 6 bases, leaving 18 bases of the junction unmatched.